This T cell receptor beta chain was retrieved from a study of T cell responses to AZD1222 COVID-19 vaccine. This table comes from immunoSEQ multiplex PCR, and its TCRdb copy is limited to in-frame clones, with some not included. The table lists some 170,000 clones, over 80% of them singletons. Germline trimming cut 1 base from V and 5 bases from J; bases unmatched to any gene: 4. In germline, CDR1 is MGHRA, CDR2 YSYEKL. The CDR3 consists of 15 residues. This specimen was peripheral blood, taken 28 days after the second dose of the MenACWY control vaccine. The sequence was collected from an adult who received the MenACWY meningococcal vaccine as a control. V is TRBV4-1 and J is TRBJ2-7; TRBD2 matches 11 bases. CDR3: CASSQGGLAAHEQYF. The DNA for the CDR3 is TGCGCCAGCAGCCAAGGGGGACTAGCGGCCCACGAGCAGTACTTC.